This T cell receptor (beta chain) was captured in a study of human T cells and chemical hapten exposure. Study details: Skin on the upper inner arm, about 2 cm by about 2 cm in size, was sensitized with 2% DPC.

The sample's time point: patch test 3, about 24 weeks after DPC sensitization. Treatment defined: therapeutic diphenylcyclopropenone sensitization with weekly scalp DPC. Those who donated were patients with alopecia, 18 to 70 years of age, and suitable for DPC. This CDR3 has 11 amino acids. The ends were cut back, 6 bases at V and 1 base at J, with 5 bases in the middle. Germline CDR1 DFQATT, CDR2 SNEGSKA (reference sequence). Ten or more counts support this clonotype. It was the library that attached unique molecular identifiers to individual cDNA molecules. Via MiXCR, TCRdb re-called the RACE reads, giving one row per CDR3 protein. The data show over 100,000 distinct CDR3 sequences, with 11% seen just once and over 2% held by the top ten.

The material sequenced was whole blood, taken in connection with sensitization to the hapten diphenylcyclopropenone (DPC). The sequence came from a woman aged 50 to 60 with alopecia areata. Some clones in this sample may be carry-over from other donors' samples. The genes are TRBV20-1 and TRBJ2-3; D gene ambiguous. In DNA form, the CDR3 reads TGCAGTGCCGTGGGCACAGATACGCAGTATTTT. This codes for CSAVGTDTQYF.